This T cell receptor (beta chain) was obtained from a study of cytomegalovirus exposure and HLA in healthy donors. Overall study context: In terms of ancestry, the Caucasian-associated cluster contained roughly 81% of the 398 genotyped donors.

Study-wide points: In all likelihood, a cluster of highly shared sequence variants was a sequencing artifact.

The CDR3 contains 16 residues. Germline loops: CDR1 SGDLS, CDR2 YYNGEE. With regard to this clone: The antigen is not known.

Primers for the PCR totalled 60 Vbeta and 13 Jbeta. Repertoires were generated with immunoSEQ multiplex PCR, while TCRdb's copy carries only in-frame clones and drops some. The data hold 200,000 or so clones, with 78% observed a single time. The J gene is TRBJ2-5, the V gene TRBV9; D is perhaps TRBD1 (6 bases). The end of the DNA is better explained by TRBJ2-7, so the J call may be wrong. This TCR was recovered from a woman aged 25-40 years in good health and CMV-seropositive. Sequences were obtained from PBMCs. The DNA for the CDR3 is TGTGCCAGCAGCGGAGCTCGGACAGCCAGCTCCTACGAGCAGTACTTC. Translation: CASSGARTASSYEQYF.